This passage covers 22 T cell receptor beta chains from one sample sequenced in a study of CD8+CD57+ T cells in acquired aplastic anemia. Patients chosen for sequencing had CD8+CD57+ cells that had expanded, as shown by flow cytometry. Genomic DNA templated the TCR beta VDJ and CDR3 profiling. TCRdb processed the reads anew with MiXCR; each CDR3 protein has one entry. The data show 310,000 or so distinct CDR3 sequences, 50% to 65% seen once. What was sequenced was sorted CD4+, CD8+, or CD8+CD57+ T cells (not recorded which) from PBMCs. The source is a human donor with aplastic anemia.

Many counts were recorded for this clonotype. The rearrangement links TRBV6-5 to TRBJ2-7; 9 bases align to TRBD1. Germline V lookup: CDR1 MNHEY, CDR2 SVGAGI. CDR3 size: 17 residues. The J segment lost 1 base and the V segment lost 0 bases, leaving 7 bases of the junction unmatched. CDR3 nucleotides: TGTGCCAGCAGTTACTCGGGGGTTGGGACAGGGTCCTACGAGCAGTACTTC. Residues: CASSYSGVGTGSYEQYF.

The chain combines TRBV25-1 with TRBJ1-3, with D uncertain. Trimming left V 5 bases short and J 4 bases short, with 9 bases between. CDR1 and CDR2 (germline): MGHDK, SYGVNS. The CDR3 is 13 residues long. CDR3 DNA: TGTGCCAGCAGTCAGGCAACAGGAAACACCATATATTTT. Translation gives CASSQATGNTIYF.

The CDR3 nucleotides are TGCAGCGTTGAAACTGGGGTCCGCGAGCAGTACTTC. Its protein product is CSVETGVREQYF. The V gene is TRBV29-1, the J gene TRBJ2-7; D gene unclear. The CDR3 sequence is 12 residues long. Germline V CDR1 and CDR2: SQVTM, ANQGSEA. The germline V and J ends were trimmed by 2 bases and 6 bases, with 11 bases remaining between them.

About this clonotype itself: The junction departs from germline at one end; a sequencing error may be responsible. The J gene is TRBJ2-7, the V gene TRBV20-1; the D gene could be TRBD1 or TRBD2 (5 bases each). Germline-derived CDR1 and CDR2 are DFQATT and SNEGSKA (reference sequence). The CDR3 consists of 16 residues. CDR3 coding DNA: TGCAGTGTTAGTTCCCCCGGGGCAGGGAATCCCTACGAGCGGTACTTC. It codes for CSVSSPGAGNPYERYF.

The genes are TRBV2 and TRBJ2-7, with 7 bases lining up with TRBD1. CDR3 size: 14 residues. CDR1 and CDR2 (germline): SNHLY, FYNNEI. V shed 2 bases, J shed 2 bases, and the junction held 3 bases outside the gene matches. The CDR3 spells CASSEYRGTYEQYF. Written as DNA, the CDR3 is TGTGCCAGCAGTGAATACAGGGGTACCTACGAGCAGTACTTC.

The rearrangement joins TRBV20-1 to TRBJ2-7; the match to TRBD1 covers 7 bases. The CDR3 is made up of 13 amino acids. Germline lookup yields CDR1 DFQATT and CDR2 SNEGSKA (reference sequence). V shed 6 bases, J shed 2 bases, and the junction held 7 bases outside the gene matches. CDR3 DNA: TGCAGTGCCCAACAGGGGACGACCTACGAGCAGTACTTC. Protein: CSAQQGTTYEQYF.

J is TRBJ2-7 and V is TRBV7-2, with 8 bases identical to TRBD1. The CDR3 totals 13 residues. Germline CDR1 SGHTA, CDR2 FQGNSA. Trimming cost V 5 bases and J 3 bases; bases outside gene matches: 3. CDR3 loop: CASSTQGGYEQYF. Written as DNA, the CDR3 is TGTGCCAGCAGCACACAGGGGGGCTACGAGCAGTACTTC.

The chain has TRBV2 and TRBJ2-7, with a possible D match to TRBD2 (6 bases). The CDR3 is 14 residues long. Germline values: CDR1 SNHLY, CDR2 FYNNEI. V dropped 7 bases and J dropped 6 bases, with 19 bases sitting between them. CDR3 sequence: CASKRRLESGEQYF. CDR3 coding DNA: TGTGCCAGCAAGAGGAGACTAGAATCTGGCGAGCAGTACTTC.

This clonotype was counted between two and nine times. The genes are TRBV29-1 and TRBJ1-2; possibly TRBD1 for D (6 bases). The germline V and J ends were trimmed by 6 bases and 0 bases, with 8 bases remaining between them. The CDR3 sequence is 12 residues long. Per germline, CDR1 SQVTM and CDR2 ANQGSEA. This chain's CDR3 is CSVRTANYGYTF. CDR3 nucleotide sequence: TGCAGCGTAAGGACAGCTAACTATGGCTACACCTTC.

Ten or more counts support this clonotype. V is TRBV5-1 and J is TRBJ2-3; D possibly corresponds to TRBD1 (5 bases). Germline V CDR1 and CDR2: SGHRS, YFSETQ. The CDR3 has 13 residues. V was cut by 4 bases and J by 3 bases, with 9 bases left in between. Here the CDR3 reads CASSGDRTDTQYF. CDR3 nucleotide sequence: TGCGCCAGCAGCGGTGACAGAACAGATACGCAGTATTTT.

This clonotype was observed many times. The rearrangement links TRBV19 to TRBJ2-7; TRBD1 agrees at 8 bases. The CDR3 runs 15 residues. In germline, CDR1 is LNHDA, CDR2 SQIVND (reference sequence). With V trimmed by 4 bases and J by 3 bases, 8 bases remained unmatched. The CDR3 DNA follows: TGTGCCAGTAGTAGGGGTGGAGGACAGGGCTACGAGCAGTACTTC. Translating gives CASSRGGGQGYEQYF.

This clonotype was recorded at least ten times. The J gene is TRBJ2-7, the V gene TRBV19; D gene uncertain. Germline V gene lookup returns CDR1 LNHDA and CDR2 SQIVND (reference sequence). The CDR3 runs to 13 residues. Trimming took 5 bases from V and 3 from J, leaving 11 bases between them. CDR3 nucleotide sequence: TGTGCCAGTAGTCCTGCTAGACACTACGAGCAGTACTTC. It specifies CASSPARHYEQYF. The variable domain in full, completed from reference TRBV19 and TRBJ2-7, reads DGGITQSPKYLFRKEGQNVTLSCEQNLNHDAMYWYRQDPGQGLRLIYYSQIVNDFQKGDIAEGYSVSREKKESFPLTVTSAQKNPTAFYLCASSPARHYEQYFGPGTRLTVT.

The sample holds many counts of this clonotype. The V call is TRBV4-1, the J call TRBJ2-1, with 8 positions matching TRBD2. The CDR3 is made up of 16 amino acids. Per germline, CDR1 MGHRA and CDR2 YSYEKL. Trimming took 2 bases from V and 8 from J; bases not matched to a gene: 11. The CDR3 DNA is TGCGCCAGCAGCCAAACCGGGACTAGTGGGTTTGATGAGCAGTTCTTC. It encodes CASSQTGTSGFDEQFF.

J is TRBJ1-1 and V is TRBV5-6; D gene ambiguous. CDR3 length: 14 amino acids. Germline CDR1 SGHDT, CDR2 YYEEEE. Trimming stripped 5 bases from V and 7 bases from J, with 18 bases between. The DNA of the CDR3 is TGTGCCAGCAGGATAAAGGGAGCGGGGATTGAAGCTTTCTTT. It is translated as CASRIKGAGIEAFF.

This clonotype has just a few counts. This chain links TRBV10-3 with TRBJ2-7; D perhaps matches TRBD1 (7 bases). Trimming stripped 6 bases from V and 3 bases from J, with 15 bases between. This CDR3 spans 14 amino acids. Germline CDR1 ENHRY, CDR2 SYGVKD. The CDR3 coding sequence is TGTGCCATCAGACAGGGGACTTTAGTCTACGAGCAGTACTTC. This translates into CAIRQGTLVYEQYF.

This clonotype was recorded at least ten times. The J gene is TRBJ2-3, the V gene TRBV20-1; 12 nucleotides align to TRBD2. Germline-derived CDR1 and CDR2 are DFQATT and SNEGSKA (reference sequence). Losses at the gene ends were 1 base for V and 2 bases for J; bases not matched to a gene: 10. The CDR3 has 18 residues. CDR3 residues: CSARVWLAGGHVTDTQYF. CDR3 bases: TGCAGTGCTAGAGTCTGGCTAGCGGGGGGGCACGTCACAGATACGCAGTATTTT.

This clonotype was observed many times. The chain carries TRBV5-6 and TRBJ2-5; D might be TRBD2 (7 bases). Germline V gives CDR1 SGHDT, CDR2 YYEEEE. The V end was cut by 1 base, the J end by 4 bases, with 23 bases between. CDR3 size: 18 residues. CDR3 DNA: TGTGCCAGCAGCTTGATGGGGGGGGGCCGTAAGGACACAGAGACCCAGTACTTC. It is translated as CASSLMGGGRKDTETQYF.

The chain uses TRBV7-8 and TRBJ1-2, with 10 bases fitting TRBD1. Germline V lookup: CDR1 SGHVS, CDR2 FQNEAQ. CDR3 size: 17 residues. Losses at the gene ends were 5 bases for V and 7 bases for J; bases not matched to a gene: 16. CDR3 bases: TGTGCCAGCAGCCCTAGCCCCATTCCGACAGGGGGCGGTGGCTACACCTTC. Translated, it gives CASSPSPIPTGGGGYTF.

This rearrangement joins TRBV30 to TRBJ2-7; 12 bases map to TRBD2. Germline V gene sequence: CDR1 GTSNPN, CDR2 SVGIG (reference sequence). The CDR3 runs to 13 residues. Trimming removed 6 bases from V and 6 bases from J; junction bases left unmatched: 6. CDR3: CACQLAGGLEQYF. The CDR3 nucleotides read TGTGCCTGCCAACTAGCGGGAGGCCTCGAGCAGTACTTC.

This chain uses TRBV7-2 with TRBJ2-7; TRBD2 matches at 12 bases. The CDR3 runs 16 residues. Germline lookup yields CDR1 SGHTA and CDR2 FQGNSA. After removal of 5 bases from V and 2 bases from J, the junction contained 7 bases not matched to a gene. The CDR3 spells CASSTPGLAGAYEQYF. The CDR3 DNA follows: TGTGCCAGCAGCACCCCGGGACTAGCGGGCGCCTACGAGCAGTACTTC.

With respect to this clonotype: Likely a read error: the CDR3 ends without its conserved phenylalanine or tryptophan. The CDR3 sequence: CSAREGGGNQPQHL. CDR3 DNA sequence: TGCAGTGCTAGAGAAGGTGGGGGCAATCAGCCCCAGCATCTT. The rearrangement joins TRBV20-1 to TRBJ1-5; D call uncertain. The ends were cut back, 0 bases at V and 2 bases at J, with 8 bases in the middle. Germline V gene data show CDR1 as DFQATT and CDR2 as SNEGSKA (reference sequence). This CDR3 contains 14 residues.

The chain couples TRBV19 to TRBJ1-1; TRBD1 might be the D (5 bases). From germline, CDR1 is LNHDA and CDR2 SQIVND (reference sequence). The CDR3 totals 15 residues. Deletions cut 3 bases from V and 3 bases from J, with 14 bases between. The CDR3 coding sequence is TGTGCCAGTAGTATCGGTCCAGGGACCTACACTGAAGCTTTCTTT. It specifies CASSIGPGTYTEAFF.